This T cell receptor (beta chain) derives from a study of blood T cell repertoires in COVID-19 (dated by TCRdb to 2020 to 2021). Looking at the study overall: The collaborator samples originated in the United States, Italy and Spain and spanned the acute and convalescent phases of COVID-19. Sample metadata almost always included a de-identified subject ID, COVID-19 status, age in years and sex. Deeply sampled blood TCRbeta repertoires from subjects exposed to, actively infected with, or recovered from COVID-19 were included in the dataset. Where HLA class I and class II types were available, the types were taken from metadata supplied by the sample provider, not from assay-based typing. The repertoires were released in a freely available public database intended as a resource for research on the immune response to SARS-CoV-2. Samples came from the ongoing ImmuneRACE study (first 160 participants) plus 1,254 subjects from 6 global collaborators. The prospective study material was composed of cDNA or gDNA derived from T cells, B-cell-depleted T cells, or PBMCs.

V is pared back by 4 bases and J by 12 bases, with 15 bases lying between the germline termini. Including cysteine and phenylalanine, the CDR3 has 13 amino acids. The only DNA kept is the CDR3, 39 bases in frame from the first base. Whole blood was collected in K2EDTA tubes by collaborating institutions according to the institutions' own protocols. For TCRbeta analysis, collaborator samples were shipped as frozen whole blood, as isolated PBMCs, or as DNA extracted from either sample type. What the work shows at the level of the full study, not this receptor alone: How much clinical and demographic metadata was included differed by source and by participant, and the metadata was provided uncurated.

TCRbeta CDR3 regions were amplified from genomic DNA by means of the immunoSEQ Assay, a bias-controlled multiplex PCR. The paper's data handling went like this. Within the assay, amplification of reference gene primers was used to estimate how many nucleated cells each sample contained. To quantify the absolute abundance of each unique TCRbeta CDR3 rearrangement, sequence reads were collapsed and filtered. Productive Simpson clonality was computed per sample as the square root of Simpson's diversity index over productive rearrangements. Not all clones reach the TCRdb copy of this immuneACCESS table, which keeps in-frame sequences only. Checked studies attribute under half of the gap to unresolved V genes and leave the rest unexplained. V and J calls and clone size are as listed in that table; D and trimming were resolved from the DNA. The sample includes 110,000 to 150,000 clones, with approximately 80% observed a single time. Clones ranked in the top ten supply approximately 6.6% of the sample.

About this clone: Its antigen specificity is not known. No clone much larger than this one lies a single base away; base qualities are absent.

This receptor chain uses TRBV12-3 or TRBV12-4 and TRBJ1-4; no D gene is confidently identified. The sequencing sample was made of peripheral blood. The sequence derives from a human donor in a cohort sampled during active COVID-19. The encoded CDR3 is CASSSTAVGELFF. The nucleotides read TGTGCCAGCAGTTCCACCGCGGTCGGGGAACTGTTTTTT.